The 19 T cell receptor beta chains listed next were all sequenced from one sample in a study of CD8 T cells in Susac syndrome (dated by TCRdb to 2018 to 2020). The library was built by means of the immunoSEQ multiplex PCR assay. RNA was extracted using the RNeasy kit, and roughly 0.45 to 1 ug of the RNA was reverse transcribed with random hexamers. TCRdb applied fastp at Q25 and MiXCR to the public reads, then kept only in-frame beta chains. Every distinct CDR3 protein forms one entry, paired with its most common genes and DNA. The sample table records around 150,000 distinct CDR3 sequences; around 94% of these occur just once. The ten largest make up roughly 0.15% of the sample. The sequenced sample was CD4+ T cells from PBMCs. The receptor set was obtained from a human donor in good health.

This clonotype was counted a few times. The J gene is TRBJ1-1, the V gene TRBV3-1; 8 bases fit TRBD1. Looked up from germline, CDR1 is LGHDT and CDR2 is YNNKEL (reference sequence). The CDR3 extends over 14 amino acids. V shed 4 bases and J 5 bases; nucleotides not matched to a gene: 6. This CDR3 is CASSLGQGWTEAFF. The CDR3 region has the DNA TGTGCCAGCAGCCTCGGACAGGGTTGGACTGAAGCTTTCTTT.

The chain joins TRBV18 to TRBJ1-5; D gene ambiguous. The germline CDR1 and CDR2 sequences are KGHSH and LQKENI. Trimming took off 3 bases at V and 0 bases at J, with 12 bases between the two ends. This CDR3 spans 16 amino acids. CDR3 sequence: CASSPSGPNSNQPQHF. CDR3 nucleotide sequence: TGTGCCAGCTCACCCTCAGGACCCAATAGCAATCAGCCCCAGCATTTT.

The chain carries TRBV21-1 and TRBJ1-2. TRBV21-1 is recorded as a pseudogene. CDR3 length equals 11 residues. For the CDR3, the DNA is TGTGCCATTTTACGTGGTGATGGCTACACCTTC. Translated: CAILRGDGYTF.

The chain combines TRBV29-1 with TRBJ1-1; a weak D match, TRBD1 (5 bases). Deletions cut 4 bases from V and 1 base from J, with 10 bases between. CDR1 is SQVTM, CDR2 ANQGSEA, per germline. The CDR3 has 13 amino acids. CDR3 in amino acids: CSVVGGRNTEAFF. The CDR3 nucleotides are TGCAGCGTTGTGGGGGGACGGAACACTGAAGCTTTCTTT.

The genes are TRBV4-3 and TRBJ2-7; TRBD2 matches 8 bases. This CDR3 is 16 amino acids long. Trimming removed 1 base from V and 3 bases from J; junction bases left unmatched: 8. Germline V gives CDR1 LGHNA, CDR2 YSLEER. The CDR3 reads CASSQVLGLAIYEQYF. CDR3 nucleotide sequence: TGCGCCAGCAGCCAAGTACTAGGACTAGCTATCTACGAGCAGTACTTC.

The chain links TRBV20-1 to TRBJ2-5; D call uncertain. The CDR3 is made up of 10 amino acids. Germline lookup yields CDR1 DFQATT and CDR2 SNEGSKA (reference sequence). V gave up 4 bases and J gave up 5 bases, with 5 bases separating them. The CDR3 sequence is CSATRETQYF. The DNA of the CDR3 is TGCAGTGCTACACGGGAGACCCAGTACTTC.

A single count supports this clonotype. CDR3 loop: CASSPQGTEGGPLHF. In nucleotides, the CDR3 is TGTGCCAGCTCCCCCCAGGGCACAGAAGGAGGACCCCTCCACTTT. The rearrangement uses TRBV27 and TRBJ1-6; a weak D match, TRBD1 (5 bases). This CDR3 is built from 15 residues. The V gene lost 8 bases and the J gene lost 12 bases, with 23 bases spanning the gap. CDR1 is MNHEY and CDR2 is SMNVEV in the germline V gene (reference sequence).

In nucleotides, the CDR3 is TGCAGCGTTGAACAGCGGGGGGGATATACGCAGTATTTT. Protein sequence: CSVEQRGGYTQYF. V usage is TRBV29-1 and J usage is TRBJ2-3; TRBD2 matches at 10 bases. Germline CDR1 reads SQVTM; CDR2 reads ANQGSEA. Trimming removed 2 bases from V and 7 bases from J; junction bases left unmatched: 3. The CDR3 runs to 13 residues.

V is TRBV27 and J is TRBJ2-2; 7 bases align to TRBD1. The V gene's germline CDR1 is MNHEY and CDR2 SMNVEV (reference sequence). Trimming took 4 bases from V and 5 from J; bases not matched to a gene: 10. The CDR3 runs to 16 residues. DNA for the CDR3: TGTGCCAGCAGTTCTATCCTCCAACAGGGGACCGGGGAGCTGTTTTTT. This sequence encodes CASSSILQQGTGELFF.

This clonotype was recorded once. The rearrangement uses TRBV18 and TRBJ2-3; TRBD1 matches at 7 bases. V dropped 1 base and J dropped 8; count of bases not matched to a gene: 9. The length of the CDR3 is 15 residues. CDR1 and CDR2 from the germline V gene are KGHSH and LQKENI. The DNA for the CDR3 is TGTGCCAGCTCACCACGCGAAGGGGGCAAGAGTACGCAGTATTTT. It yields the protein CASSPREGGKSTQYF.

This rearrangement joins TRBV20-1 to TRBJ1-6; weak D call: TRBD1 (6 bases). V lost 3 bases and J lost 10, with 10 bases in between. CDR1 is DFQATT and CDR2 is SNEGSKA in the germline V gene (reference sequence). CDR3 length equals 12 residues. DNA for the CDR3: TGCAGTGCTAGGGAGGGGGAATCACCCCTCCACTTT. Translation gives CSAREGESPLHF.

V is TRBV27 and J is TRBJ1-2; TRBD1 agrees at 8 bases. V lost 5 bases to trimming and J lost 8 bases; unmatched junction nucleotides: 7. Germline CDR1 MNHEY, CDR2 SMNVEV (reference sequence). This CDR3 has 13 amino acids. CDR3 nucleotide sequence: TGTGCCAGCAGTCCCACGAGGACAGGGGGCTACACCTTC. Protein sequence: CASSPTRTGGYTF.

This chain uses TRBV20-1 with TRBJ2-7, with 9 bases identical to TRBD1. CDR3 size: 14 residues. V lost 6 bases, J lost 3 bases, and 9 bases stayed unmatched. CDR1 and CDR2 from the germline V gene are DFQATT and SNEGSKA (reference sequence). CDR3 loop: CSAVQMDRGYEQYF. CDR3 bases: TGCAGTGCCGTACAAATGGACAGGGGCTACGAGCAGTACTTC.

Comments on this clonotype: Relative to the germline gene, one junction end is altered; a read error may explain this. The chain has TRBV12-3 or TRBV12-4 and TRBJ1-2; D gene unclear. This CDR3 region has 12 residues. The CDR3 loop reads CASSGSRTPRDF. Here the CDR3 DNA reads TGTGCCAGCAGTGGCTCGAGGACCCCACGCGACTTC.

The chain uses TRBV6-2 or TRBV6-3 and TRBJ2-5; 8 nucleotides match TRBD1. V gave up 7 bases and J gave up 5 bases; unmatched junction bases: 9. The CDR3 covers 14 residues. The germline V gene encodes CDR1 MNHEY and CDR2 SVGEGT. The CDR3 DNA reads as TGTGCCAGCAACAGACAGGGGTTGGAGGAGACCCAGTACTTC. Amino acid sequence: CASNRQGLEETQYF.

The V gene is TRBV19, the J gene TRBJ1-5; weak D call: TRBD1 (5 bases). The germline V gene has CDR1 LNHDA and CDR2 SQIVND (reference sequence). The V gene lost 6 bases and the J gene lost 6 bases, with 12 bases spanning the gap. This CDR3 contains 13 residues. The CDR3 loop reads CASSIQGIQPQHF. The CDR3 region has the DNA TGTGCCAGTAGCATCCAGGGTATTCAGCCCCAGCATTTT.

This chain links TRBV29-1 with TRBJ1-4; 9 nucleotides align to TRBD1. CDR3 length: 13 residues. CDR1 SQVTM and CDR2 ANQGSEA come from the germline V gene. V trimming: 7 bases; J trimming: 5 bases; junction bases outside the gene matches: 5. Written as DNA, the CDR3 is TGCAGCGCCGGGACAGGGAAAAATGAAAAACTGTTTTTT. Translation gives CSAGTGKNEKLFF.

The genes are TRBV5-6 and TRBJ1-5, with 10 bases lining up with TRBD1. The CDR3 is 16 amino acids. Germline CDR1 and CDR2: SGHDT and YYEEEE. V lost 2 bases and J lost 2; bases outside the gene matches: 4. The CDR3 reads CASSFFGTGGNQPQHF. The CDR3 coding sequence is TGTGCCAGCAGCTTCTTCGGGACAGGGGGCAATCAGCCCCAGCATTTT.

CDR3 DNA sequence: TGTGCCAGCAGTTTGGGGGCCTCAGGGTATTCACCCCTCCACTTT. Protein: CASSLGASGYSPLHF. The chain joins TRBV6-6 to TRBJ1-6; tentative D call: TRBD1 (6 bases). CDR1 MNHNY and CDR2 SVGAGI come from the germline V gene (reference sequence). V lost 4 bases, J lost 8 bases, and 15 bases lay in between. The CDR3 contains 15 residues.